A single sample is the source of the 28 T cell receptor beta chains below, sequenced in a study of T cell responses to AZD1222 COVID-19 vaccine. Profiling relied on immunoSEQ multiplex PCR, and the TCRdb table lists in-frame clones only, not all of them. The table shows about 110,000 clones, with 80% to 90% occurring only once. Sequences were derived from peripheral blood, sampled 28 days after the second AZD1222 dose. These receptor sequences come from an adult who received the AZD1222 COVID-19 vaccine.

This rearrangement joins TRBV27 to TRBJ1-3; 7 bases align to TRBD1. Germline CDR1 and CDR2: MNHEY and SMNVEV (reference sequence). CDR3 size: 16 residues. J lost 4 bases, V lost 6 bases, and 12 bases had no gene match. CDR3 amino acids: CASSPPKQGSGNTIYF. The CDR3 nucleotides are TGTGCCAGCAGCCCTCCTAAACAGGGGTCGGGAAACACCATATATTTT.

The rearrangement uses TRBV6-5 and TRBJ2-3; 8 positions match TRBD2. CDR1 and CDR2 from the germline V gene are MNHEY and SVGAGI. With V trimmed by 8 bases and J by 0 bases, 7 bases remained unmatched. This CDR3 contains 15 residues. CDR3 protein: CASQAGELSTDTQYF. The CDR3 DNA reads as TGTGCCAGCCAAGCGGGAGAATTAAGCACAGATACGCAGTATTTT.

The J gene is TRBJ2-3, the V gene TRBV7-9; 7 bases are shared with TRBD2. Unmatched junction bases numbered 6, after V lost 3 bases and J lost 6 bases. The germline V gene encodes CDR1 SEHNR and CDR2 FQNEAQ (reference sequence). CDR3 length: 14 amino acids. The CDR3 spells CASSFLAEGDTQYF. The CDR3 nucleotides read TGTGCCAGCAGCTTTCTAGCGGAGGGGGATACGCAGTATTTT.

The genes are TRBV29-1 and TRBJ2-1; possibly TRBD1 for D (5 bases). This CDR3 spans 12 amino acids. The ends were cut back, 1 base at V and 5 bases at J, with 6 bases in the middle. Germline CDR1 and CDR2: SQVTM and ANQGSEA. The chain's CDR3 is CSVEVRDNEQFF. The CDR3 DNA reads TGCAGCGTTGAAGTCAGGGACAATGAGCAGTTCTTC.

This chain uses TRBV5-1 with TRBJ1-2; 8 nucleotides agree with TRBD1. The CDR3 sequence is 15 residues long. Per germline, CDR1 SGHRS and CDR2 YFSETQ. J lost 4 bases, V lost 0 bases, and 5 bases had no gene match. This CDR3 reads CASSLATGAFYGYTF. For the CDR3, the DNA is TGCGCCAGCAGCTTGGCGACAGGGGCCTTCTATGGCTACACCTTC.

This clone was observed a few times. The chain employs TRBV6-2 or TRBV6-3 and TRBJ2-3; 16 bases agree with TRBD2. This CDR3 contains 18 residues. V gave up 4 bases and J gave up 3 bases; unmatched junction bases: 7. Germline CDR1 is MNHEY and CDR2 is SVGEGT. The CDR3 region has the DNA TGTGCCAGCAGTTTCCTCGGGACTAGCGGGGGGGCTACAGATACGCAGTATTTT. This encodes CASSFLGTSGGATDTQYF.

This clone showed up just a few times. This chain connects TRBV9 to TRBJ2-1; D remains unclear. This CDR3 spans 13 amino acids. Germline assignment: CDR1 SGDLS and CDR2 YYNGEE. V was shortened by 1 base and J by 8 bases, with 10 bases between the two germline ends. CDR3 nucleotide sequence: TGTGCCAGCAGCGTAAGTCACTGGGATGAGCAGTTCTTC. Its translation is CASSVSHWDEQFF.

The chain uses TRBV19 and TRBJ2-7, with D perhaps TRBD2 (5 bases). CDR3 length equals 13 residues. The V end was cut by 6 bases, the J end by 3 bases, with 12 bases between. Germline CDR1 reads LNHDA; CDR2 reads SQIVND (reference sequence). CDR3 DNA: TGTGCCAGTAGCCCCTCGGGAAACTACGAGCAGTACTTC. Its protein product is CASSPSGNYEQYF.

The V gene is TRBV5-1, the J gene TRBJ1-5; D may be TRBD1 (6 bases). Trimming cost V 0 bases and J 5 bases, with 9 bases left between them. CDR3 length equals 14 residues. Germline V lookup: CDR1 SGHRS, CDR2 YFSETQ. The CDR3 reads CASSLGTEHQPQHF. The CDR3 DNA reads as TGCGCCAGCAGCTTGGGGACAGAGCATCAGCCCCAGCATTTT.

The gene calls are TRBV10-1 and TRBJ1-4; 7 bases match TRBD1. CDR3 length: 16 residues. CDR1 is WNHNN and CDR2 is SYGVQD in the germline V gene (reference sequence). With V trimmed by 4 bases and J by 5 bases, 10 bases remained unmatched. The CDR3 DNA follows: TGCGCCAGCAGTGGGATAACAGGGGAGGGAAATGAAAAACTGTTTTTT. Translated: CASSGITGEGNEKLFF.

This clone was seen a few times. CDR3: CASSLALYEQYF. CDR3 nucleotides: TGTGCCAGCAGTTTAGCGCTCTACGAGCAGTACTTC. The V and J genes are TRBV12-3 or TRBV12-4 and TRBJ2-7; no firm D call. V was cut by 0 bases and J by 3 bases, with 3 bases left in between. The CDR3 is 12 residues long.

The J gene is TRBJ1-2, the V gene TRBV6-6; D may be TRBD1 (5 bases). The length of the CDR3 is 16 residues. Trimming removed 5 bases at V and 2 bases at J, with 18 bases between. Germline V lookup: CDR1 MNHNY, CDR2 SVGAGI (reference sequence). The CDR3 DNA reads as TGTGCCAGCAGTCGAACTCGGATAGGGGCGAACTATGGCTACACCTTC. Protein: CASSRTRIGANYGYTF.

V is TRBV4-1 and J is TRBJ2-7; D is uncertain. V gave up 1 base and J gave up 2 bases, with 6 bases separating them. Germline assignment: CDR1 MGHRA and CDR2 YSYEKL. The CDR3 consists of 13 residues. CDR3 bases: TGCGCCAGCAGCCAAGGACACCCCTACGAGCAGTACTTC. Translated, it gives CASSQGHPYEQYF.

The DNA of the CDR3 is TGTGCCAGCAGTGGGGCTGGGGTCTACACCTTC. It encodes CASSGAGVYTF. The rearrangement links TRBV2 to TRBJ1-2; D ambiguous. V shed 4 bases and J shed 10 bases, with 10 bases lying between them. The CDR3 is 11 amino acids. Germline assignment: CDR1 SNHLY and CDR2 FYNNEI.

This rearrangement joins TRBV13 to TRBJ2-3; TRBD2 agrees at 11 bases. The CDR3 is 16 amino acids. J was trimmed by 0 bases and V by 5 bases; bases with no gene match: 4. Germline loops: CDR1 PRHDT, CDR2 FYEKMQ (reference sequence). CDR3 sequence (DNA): TGTGCCAGCAGCCCGCGACTAGCGGGGAGCACAGATACGCAGTATTTT. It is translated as CASSPRLAGSTDTQYF.

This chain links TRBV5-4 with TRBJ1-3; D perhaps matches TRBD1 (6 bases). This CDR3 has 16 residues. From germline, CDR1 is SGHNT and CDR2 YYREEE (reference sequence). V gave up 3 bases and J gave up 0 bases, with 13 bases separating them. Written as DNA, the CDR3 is TGTGCCAGCAGCTGGACAGTCCTCTCCTCTGGAAACACCATATATTTT. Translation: CASSWTVLSSGNTIYF.

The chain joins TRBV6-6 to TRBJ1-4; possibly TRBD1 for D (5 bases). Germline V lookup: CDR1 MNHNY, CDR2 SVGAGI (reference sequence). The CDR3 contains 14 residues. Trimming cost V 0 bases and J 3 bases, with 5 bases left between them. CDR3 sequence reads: CASSYSTANEKLFF. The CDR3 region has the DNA TGTGCCAGCAGTTACTCGACAGCTAATGAAAAACTGTTTTTT.

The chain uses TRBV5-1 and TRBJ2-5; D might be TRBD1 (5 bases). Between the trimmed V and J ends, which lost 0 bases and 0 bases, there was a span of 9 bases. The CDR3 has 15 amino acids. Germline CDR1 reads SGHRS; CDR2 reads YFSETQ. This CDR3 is CASSLGGRYQETQYF. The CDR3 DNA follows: TGCGCCAGCAGCTTGGGGGGCCGGTACCAAGAGACCCAGTACTTC. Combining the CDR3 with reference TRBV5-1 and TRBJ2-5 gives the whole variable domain KAGVTQTPRYLIKTRGQQVTLSCSPISGHRSVSWYQQTPGQGLQFLFEYFSETQRNKGNFPGRFSGRQFSNSRSEMNVSTLELGDSALYLCASSLGGRYQETQYFGPGTRLLVL.

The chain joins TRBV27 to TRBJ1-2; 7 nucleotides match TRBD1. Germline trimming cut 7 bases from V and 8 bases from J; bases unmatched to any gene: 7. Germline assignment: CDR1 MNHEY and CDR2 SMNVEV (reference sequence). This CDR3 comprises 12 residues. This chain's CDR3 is CASKFEGAGYTF. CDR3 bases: TGTGCCAGCAAGTTCGAGGGGGCGGGCTACACCTTC.

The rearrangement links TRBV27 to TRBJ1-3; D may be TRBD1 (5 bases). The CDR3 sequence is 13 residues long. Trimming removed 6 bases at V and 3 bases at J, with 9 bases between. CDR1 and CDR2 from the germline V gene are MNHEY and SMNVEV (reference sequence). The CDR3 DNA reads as TGTGCCAGCAGAAGGGGAAATGGAAACACCATATATTTT. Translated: CASRRGNGNTIYF.

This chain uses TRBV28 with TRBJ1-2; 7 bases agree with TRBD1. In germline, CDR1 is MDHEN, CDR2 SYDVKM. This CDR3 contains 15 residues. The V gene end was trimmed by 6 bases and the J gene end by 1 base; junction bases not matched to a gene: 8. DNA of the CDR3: TGTGCCAGCAGAGCGAGGGGGCAGGGTAACTATGGCTACACCTTC. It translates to CASRARGQGNYGYTF.

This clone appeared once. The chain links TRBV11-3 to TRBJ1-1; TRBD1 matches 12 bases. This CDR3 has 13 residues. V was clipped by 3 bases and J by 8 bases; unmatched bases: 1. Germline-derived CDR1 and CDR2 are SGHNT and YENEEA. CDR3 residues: CASSLGQGAEAFF. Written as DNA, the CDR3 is TGTGCCAGCAGCTTGGGACAGGGGGCGGAAGCTTTCTTT. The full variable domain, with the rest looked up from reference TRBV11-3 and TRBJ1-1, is EAGVVQSPRYKIIEKKQPVAFWCNPISGHNTLYWYLQNLGQGPELLIRYENEEAVDDSQLPKDRFSAERLKGVDSTLKIQPAELGDSAVYLCASSLGQGAEAFFGQGTRLTVV.

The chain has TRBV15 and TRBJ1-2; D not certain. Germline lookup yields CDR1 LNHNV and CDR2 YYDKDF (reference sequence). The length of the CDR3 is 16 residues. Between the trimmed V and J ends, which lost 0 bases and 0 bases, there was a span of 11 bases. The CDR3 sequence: CATSRDRLGSNYGYTF. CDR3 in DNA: TGTGCCACCAGCAGAGATCGGTTGGGCTCTAACTATGGCTACACCTTC.

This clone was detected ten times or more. Here the CDR3 DNA reads TGTGCCAGCAGCTCGTTCGGTAGCGGGGGGGTACCCTACAATGAGCAGTTCTTC. This translates into CASSSFGSGGVPYNEQFF. The genes are TRBV13 and TRBJ2-1, with 11 bases matching TRBD2. The CDR3 has 18 amino acids. The V and J ends lost 4 bases and 2 bases, in that order; junction bases with no gene match: 10. Germline values: CDR1 PRHDT, CDR2 FYEKMQ (reference sequence).

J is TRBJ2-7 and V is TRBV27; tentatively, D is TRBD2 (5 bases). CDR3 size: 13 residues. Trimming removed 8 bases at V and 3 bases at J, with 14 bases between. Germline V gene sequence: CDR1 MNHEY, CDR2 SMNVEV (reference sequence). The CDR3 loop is CASGSGVHYEQYF. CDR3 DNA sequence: TGTGCCAGCGGATCCGGGGTACACTACGAGCAGTACTTC.

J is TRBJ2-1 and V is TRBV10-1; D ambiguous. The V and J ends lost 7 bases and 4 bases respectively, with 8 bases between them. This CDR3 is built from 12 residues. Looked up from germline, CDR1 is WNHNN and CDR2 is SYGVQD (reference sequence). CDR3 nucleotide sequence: TGCGCCAGCAAGAGCAGTTACAATGAGCAGTTCTTC. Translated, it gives CASKSSYNEQFF.

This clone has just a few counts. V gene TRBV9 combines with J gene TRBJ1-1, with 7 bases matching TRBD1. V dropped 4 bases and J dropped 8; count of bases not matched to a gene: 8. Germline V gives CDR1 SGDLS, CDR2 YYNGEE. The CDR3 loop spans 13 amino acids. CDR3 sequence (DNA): TGTGCCAGCAGCCCTATGACGACAGGGGAAGCTTTCTTT. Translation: CASSPMTTGEAFF. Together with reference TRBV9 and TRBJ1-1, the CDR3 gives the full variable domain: DSGVTQTPKHLITATGQRVTLRCSPRSGDLSVYWYQQSLDQGLQFLIQYYNGEERAKGNILERFSAQQFPDLHSELNLSSLELGDSALYFCASSPMTTGEAFFGQGTRLTVV.

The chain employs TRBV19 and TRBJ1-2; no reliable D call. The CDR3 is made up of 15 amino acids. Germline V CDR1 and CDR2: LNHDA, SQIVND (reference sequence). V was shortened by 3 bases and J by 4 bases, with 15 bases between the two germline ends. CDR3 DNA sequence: TGTGCCAGTAGTATGGGAACCGATTCTTTCTATGGCTACACCTTC. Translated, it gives CASSMGTDSFYGYTF.